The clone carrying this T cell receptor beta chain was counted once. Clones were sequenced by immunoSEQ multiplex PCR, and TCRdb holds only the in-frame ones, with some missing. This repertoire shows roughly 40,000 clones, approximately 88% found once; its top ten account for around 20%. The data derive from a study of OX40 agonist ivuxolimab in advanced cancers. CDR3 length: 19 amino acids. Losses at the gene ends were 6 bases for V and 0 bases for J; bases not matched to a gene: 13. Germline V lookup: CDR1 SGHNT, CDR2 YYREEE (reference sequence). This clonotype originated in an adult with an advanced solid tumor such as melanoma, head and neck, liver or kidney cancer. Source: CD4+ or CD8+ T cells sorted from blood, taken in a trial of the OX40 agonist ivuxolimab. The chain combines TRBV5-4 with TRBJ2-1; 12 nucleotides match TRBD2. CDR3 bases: TGTGCCAGCAACCCCGGAGGGCTAGCGGGGGGGAGCTCCTACAATGAGCAGTTCTTC. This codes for CASNPGGLAGGSSYNEQFF. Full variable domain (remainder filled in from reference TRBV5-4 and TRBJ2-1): ETGVTQSPTHLIKTRGQQVTLRCSSQSGHNTVSWYQQALGQGPQFIFQYYREEENGRGNFPPRFSGLQFPNYSSELNVNALELDDSALYLCASNPGGLAGGSSYNEQFFGPGTRLTVL.